One and the same sample provided the 26 T cell receptor beta chains below, sequenced in a study of T cells after yellow fever vaccination. In TCRdb, the 5' RACE reads were re-called with MiXCR into one record per CDR3 protein. The sample yields 240,000 or so distinct CDR3 sequences, less than 9% seen once. The specimen comprised CD4+ T cells sorted from PBMCs, sampled 15 days after the yellow fever booster vaccination. The receptor source for this set is a man aged 30-40 years who received the YFV17D yellow fever vaccine.

This clonotype was seen at least ten times. The CDR3 DNA is TGTGCCAGCAGTCGACAGGGGGTGGGTCAGCCCCAGCATTTT. This encodes CASSRQGVGQPQHF. The chain has TRBV6-5 and TRBJ1-5, with 9 bases fitting TRBD1. The J segment lost 6 bases and the V segment lost 5 bases, leaving 5 bases of the junction unmatched. Germline V CDR1 and CDR2: MNHEY, SVGAGI. The CDR3 covers 14 residues.

The genes are TRBV20-1 and TRBJ1-5; D ambiguous. The CDR3 is 12 residues long. Germline V gene data show CDR1 as DFQATT and CDR2 as SNEGSKA (reference sequence). Trimming cost V 5 bases and J 2 bases, with 7 bases left between them. CDR3 DNA sequence: TGCAGTGCTGGACGCCGCAATCAGCCCCAGCATTTT. It yields the protein CSAGRRNQPQHF.

The sample holds many counts of this clonotype. The J gene is TRBJ2-1, the V gene TRBV12-3 or TRBV12-4; D is unclear. The V and J ends lost 6 bases and 0 bases respectively, with 15 bases between them. The CDR3 has 16 residues. The CDR3: CASSKGASLSYNEQFF. The DNA of the CDR3 is TGTGCCAGCAGCAAAGGAGCCTCGCTCTCCTACAATGAGCAGTTCTTC.

This sequence joins TRBV7-2 and TRBJ2-3, with 12 bases matching TRBD2. This CDR3 is 16 amino acids long. The ends lost 5 bases at V and 1 base at J; junction bases unmatched: 4. Germline CDR1 and CDR2: SGHTA and FQGNSA. CDR3 sequence: CASSKLAGGGTDTQYF. The CDR3 DNA follows: TGTGCCAGCAGCAAGCTAGCGGGAGGGGGCACAGATACGCAGTATTTT.

This chain links TRBV12-3 or TRBV12-4 with TRBJ2-7; 8 nucleotides agree with TRBD1. The length of the CDR3 is 15 residues. V shed 4 bases, J shed 2 bases, and the junction held 7 bases outside the gene matches. DNA for the CDR3: TGTGCCAGCAGTTCCCCGGGACAGGATCCCTACGAGCAGTACTTC. It yields the protein CASSSPGQDPYEQYF.

A few counts support this clonotype. The chain employs TRBV18 and TRBJ1-5; 8 bases map to TRBD1. CDR3 length: 15 residues. CDR1 is KGHSH and CDR2 is LQKENI in the germline V gene. Trimming took 3 bases from V and 7 from J; bases not matched to a gene: 8. CDR3 coding DNA: TGTGCCAGCTCACCCAATCCGACAGGGGTGCAGCCCCAGCATTTT. Amino acid sequence: CASSPNPTGVQPQHF.

This clonotype came up a few times. The rearrangement joins TRBV30 to TRBJ1-1; 7 bases agree with TRBD1. The CDR3 length is 15 residues. CDR1 is GTSNPN, CDR2 SVGIG, per germline (reference sequence). J lost 1 base, V lost 5 bases, and 10 bases had no gene match. The CDR3 DNA reads TGTGCCTGGGTACCCTTGACAGGGCGGAACACTGAAGCTTTCTTT. Translated: CAWVPLTGRNTEAFF.

This rearrangement joins TRBV5-1 to TRBJ2-5; 8 bases match TRBD2. Germline V gene lookup returns CDR1 SGHRS and CDR2 YFSETQ. V dropped 0 bases and J dropped 4; count of bases not matched to a gene: 5. The CDR3 runs 15 residues. CDR3 nucleotide sequence: TGCGCCAGCAGCTTGGCCCTAGCGGGTGGAGAGACCCAGTACTTC. Its protein is CASSLALAGGETQYF.

At least ten counts were recorded for this clonotype. The chain has TRBV10-1 and TRBJ2-7; no clear D gene. The V gene's germline CDR1 is WNHNN and CDR2 SYGVQD (reference sequence). The CDR3 has 12 residues. The V gene lost 5 bases and the J gene lost 0 bases, with 5 bases spanning the gap. In DNA form, the CDR3 reads TGCGCCAGCAGTACCGGCTCCTACGAGCAGTACTTC. Translating it yields CASSTGSYEQYF.

As for this clonotype: A much larger clone lies a single base off, so this may be a read error. This chain links TRBV29-1 with TRBJ2-1; a weak D match, TRBD1 (5 bases). The V end was cut by 7 bases, the J end by 4 bases, with 17 bases between. This CDR3 spans 14 amino acids. Germline CDR1 reads SQVTM; CDR2 reads ANQGSEA. The CDR3 DNA is TGCAGCGCTGGCCGTATGGGGCTTTACAATGAGCAGTTCTTC. Amino acids: CSAGRMGLYNEQFF.

This chain uses TRBV11-3 with TRBJ2-3, with 7 bases identical to TRBD2. J was trimmed by 1 base and V by 3 bases; bases with no gene match: 7. Germline loops: CDR1 SGHNT, CDR2 YENEEA. The CDR3 has 16 amino acids. CDR3 in amino acids: CASSLNSRGGTDTQYF. DNA of the CDR3: TGTGCCAGCAGCTTGAATTCCCGGGGGGGCACAGATACGCAGTATTTT.

This clonotype was seen more than once but under ten times. The chain links TRBV29-1 to TRBJ2-3; 8 bases map to TRBD1. CDR1 and CDR2 (germline): SQVTM, ANQGSEA. V shed 6 bases, J shed 1 base, and the junction held 15 bases outside the gene matches. The length of the CDR3 is 17 residues. The CDR3 DNA reads as TGCAGCGTCCACTACGGCTACAGGGGGTTAGGCACAGATACGCAGTATTTT. Translated, it gives CSVHYGYRGLGTDTQYF.

The gene calls are TRBV20-1 and TRBJ2-3; 9 bases match TRBD2. V lost 3 bases to trimming and J lost 5 bases; unmatched junction nucleotides: 9. This CDR3 has 15 residues. CDR1 and CDR2 (germline): DFQATT, SNEGSKA (reference sequence). The CDR3 nucleotides read TGCAGTGCTAGTGGCCTAGCGGGAAATAAAGATACGCAGTATTTT. Encoded protein: CSASGLAGNKDTQYF.

The genes are TRBV12-3 or TRBV12-4 and TRBJ2-5; possibly TRBD1 or TRBD2 for D (5 bases each). CDR3 length: 13 residues. V lost 7 bases and J 4 bases, leaving 13 bases between the germline ends. CDR3 protein: CASTPGPRETQYF. CDR3 in DNA: TGTGCCAGCACCCCGGGACCCCGAGAGACCCAGTACTTC.

This clonotype was found many times. The V and J genes are TRBV18 and TRBJ1-1; possible D gene TRBD1, 5 bases. The germline CDR1 and CDR2 sequences are KGHSH and LQKENI. The CDR3 has 14 residues. Between the trimmed V and J ends, which lost 3 bases and 5 bases, there was a span of 13 bases. CDR3 nucleotides: TGTGCCAGCTCACCCGGGACGGGGAGGACTGAAGCTTTCTTT. Translation gives CASSPGTGRTEAFF.

This clonotype came up many times. The chain recombines TRBV29-1 with TRBJ2-7; D gene unclear. The CDR3 length is 14 residues. The V gene's germline CDR1 is SQVTM and CDR2 ANQGSEA. V dropped 3 bases and J dropped 5 bases, with 17 bases sitting between them. The CDR3 protein is CSVEGGRGRDEQYF. The CDR3, as DNA: TGCAGCGTTGAGGGCGGACGAGGACGGGACGAGCAGTACTTC.

This clonotype was observed many times. V and J are TRBV20-1 and TRBJ2-7; 9 nucleotides agree with TRBD2. The CDR3 is made up of 15 amino acids. J was trimmed by 6 bases and V by 0 bases; bases with no gene match: 9. Looked up from germline, CDR1 is DFQATT and CDR2 is SNEGSKA (reference sequence). The CDR3 region has the DNA TGCAGTGCTAGAGATCTTAGCGGGAGTGCTCTCGAGCAGTACTTC. It is translated as CSARDLSGSALEQYF.

This clonotype was observed at least ten times. The chain links TRBV10-3 to TRBJ2-6; perhaps D is TRBD1 or TRBD2 (5 bases each). The ends were cut back, 6 bases at V and 8 bases at J, with 14 bases in the middle. The germline V gene encodes CDR1 ENHRY and CDR2 SYGVKD. The CDR3 covers 14 residues. CDR3 residues: CAISPTGTTNVLTF. The CDR3 DNA sequence: TGTGCCATCAGCCCCACGGGGACCACCAACGTCCTGACTTTC.

The genes are TRBV7-2 and TRBJ1-2, with 7 bases fitting TRBD1. From germline, CDR1 is SGHTA and CDR2 FQGNSA. Trimming took 2 bases from V and 3 from J; bases not matched to a gene: 3. This CDR3 contains 14 residues. For the CDR3, the DNA is TGTGCCAGCAGCTTACTCGGGACAGACTATGGCTACACCTTC. The encoded protein is CASSLLGTDYGYTF. Combining the CDR3 with reference TRBV7-2 and TRBJ1-2 gives the whole variable domain GAGVSQSPSNKVTEKGKDVELRCDPISGHTALYWYRQSLGQGLEFLIYFQGNSAPDKSGLPSDRFSAERTGGSVSTLTIQRTQQEDSAVYLCASSLLGTDYGYTFGSGTRLTVV.

This clonotype was counted many times. This CDR3 reads CASSTELTYEQYF. In DNA, the CDR3 is TGTGCCAGTAGTACGGAGTTAACCTACGAGCAGTACTTC. The chain is built from TRBV6-5 and TRBJ2-7; D not certain. The CDR3 consists of 13 residues. Trimming stripped 9 bases from V and 2 bases from J, with 14 bases between. Germline V gene sequence: CDR1 MNHEY, CDR2 SVGAGI.

There are many counts of this clonotype. This chain links TRBV5-1 with TRBJ2-3, with D possibly TRBD2 on 6 matching bases. CDR3 size: 16 residues. The germline CDR1 and CDR2 sequences are SGHRS and YFSETQ. V lost 0 bases to trimming and J lost 5 bases, with 16 bases between them. The CDR3 region has the DNA TGCGCCAGCAGCTTGGGACCGGGACTCGAAGGAGATACGCAGTATTTT. Translation gives CASSLGPGLEGDTQYF.

This clonotype came up a few times. The V and J genes are TRBV7-8 and TRBJ2-5, with TRBD2 as a possible D gene (7 bases). The CDR3 covers 14 residues. V lost 6 bases and J 2 bases, leaving 13 bases between the germline ends. In germline, CDR1 is SGHVS, CDR2 FQNEAQ. CDR3 bases: TGTGCCAGCAGAAGGGGGAGGGCTCAAGAGACCCAGTACTTC. This translates into CASRRGRAQETQYF.

The genes are TRBV6-1 and TRBJ2-1, with 10 bases that match TRBD2. The germline gives CDR1 MNHNS, CDR2 SASEGT. This CDR3 is built from 17 residues. Trimming cost V 6 bases and J 3 bases; bases outside gene matches: 11. For the CDR3, the DNA is TGTGCCAGCAGGCCTACTAGCGGGGTATCAAACTACAATGAGCAGTTCTTC. Translated, it gives CASRPTSGVSNYNEQFF.

This clonotype was counted at least ten times. The chain has TRBV20-1 and TRBJ1-2, with D possibly being TRBD1 (5 bases). This CDR3 comprises 14 residues. With 0 bases removed from V and 6 bases from J, the gap between germline ends came to 14 bases. The germline CDR1 and CDR2 sequences are DFQATT and SNEGSKA (reference sequence). For the CDR3, the DNA is TGCAGTGCTAGAGAATTGGGGCAGGGAGATGGCTACACCTTC. Amino acids: CSARELGQGDGYTF.

The J gene is TRBJ2-5, the V gene TRBV5-5; perhaps TRBD2 as D (6 bases). The CDR3 is made up of 15 amino acids. Germline CDR1 SGHKS, CDR2 YYEKEE (reference sequence). Trimming removed 4 bases from V and 3 bases from J, with 16 bases in between. The chain's CDR3 is CASSTAGTQKETQYF. CDR3 bases: TGTGCCAGCAGCACCGCCGGGACTCAAAAAGAGACCCAGTACTTC.

In its sample, this clonotype was seen many times. The genes are TRBV14 and TRBJ2-1; D not resolved. The V end lost 1 base, the J end lost 12 bases, and 10 bases lay between the germline ends. The germline CDR1 and CDR2 sequences are SGHDN and FVKESK. CDR3 length: 12 residues. CDR3 in amino acids: CASSQGPSGQFF. CDR3 bases: TGTGCCAGCAGCCAAGGACCCTCAGGGCAGTTCTTC.